The 5 T cell receptor beta chains below come from one sample, sequenced in a study of metastatic and nonmetastatic thyroid tumors. All patients reached thyroid surgery having received no treatment beforehand. Via MiXCR, TCRdb re-called the PCR reads. The top ten hold about 7.8% of the sample, which has 30,000 or so clones, less than 20% seen once. Sample: blood. The source of these receptors is a female donor with papillary thyroid cancer or a benign thyroid nodule (not recorded which). Some clones in this sample may be carry-over from other donors' samples.

At least ten counts were recorded for this clone. This chain links TRBV5-4 with TRBJ2-7, with 12 bases identical to TRBD2. The germline V gene encodes CDR1 SGHNT and CDR2 YYREEE (reference sequence). The ends lost 0 bases at V and 2 bases at J; junction bases unmatched: 3. The CDR3 is made up of 16 amino acids. The CDR3 loop is CASSLGLAGGPYEQYF. The CDR3 DNA follows: TGTGCCAGCAGCTTGGGTCTAGCGGGAGGGCCCTACGAGCAGTACTTC.

This clone has only a few counts. The chain carries TRBV6-1 and TRBJ2-6; TRBD1 aligns across 8 bases. V trimming: 6 bases; J trimming: 1 base; junction bases outside the gene matches: 2. This CDR3 region has 15 residues. Looked up from germline, CDR1 is MNHNS and CDR2 is SASEGT. The CDR3 DNA follows: TGTGCCAGCAGAAACAGGGGGTCTGGGGCCAACGTCCTGACTTTC. Protein: CASRNRGSGANVLTF.

This clone counts as medium-sized. The sample holds other DNA sequences that translate to the same CDR3. This sequence joins TRBV11-2 and TRBJ2-3; no clear D. The CDR3 totals 15 residues. V lost 1 base and J lost 2, with 10 bases in between. Per the germline V gene, CDR1 is SGHAT and CDR2 is FQNNGV. The CDR3 nucleotides read TGTGCCAGCAGCTTAGTAGGCAGCTCCACAGATACGCAGTATTTT. This translates into CASSLVGSSTDTQYF.

The chain carries TRBV18 and TRBJ2-7; D uncertain. In germline, CDR1 is KGHSH, CDR2 LQKENI. There are 14 residues in the CDR3. The V end lost 6 bases, the J end lost 4 bases, and 16 bases lay between the germline ends. CDR3 DNA sequence: TGTGCCAGCTCCTACACCGTAGGTGGGTACGAGCAGTACTTC. Residues: CASSYTVGGYEQYF.

The V call is TRBV6-1, the J call TRBJ2-7; D perhaps matches TRBD2 (6 bases). Per germline, CDR1 MNHNS and CDR2 SASEGT. The germline V and J ends were trimmed by 6 bases and 5 bases, with 23 bases remaining between them. CDR3 length: 16 amino acids. In nucleotides, the CDR3 is TGTGCCAGCAGCTCTTTAAAAGGTGGGGGAGGAAACGAGCAGTACTTC. This translates into CASSSLKGGGGNEQYF.